The T cell receptor (beta chain) described here comes from a study of cytomegalovirus exposure and HLA in healthy donors. Trimming removed 4 bases from V and 1 base from J, with 24 bases in between. Germline lookup yields CDR1 SGHDT and CDR2 YYEEEE. This CDR3 region has 19 residues. The table lists this clone with a count of one. Primers for the PCR totalled 60 Vbeta and 13 Jbeta. Assay: immunoSEQ multiplex PCR; the TCRdb copy retains only in-frame clones and omits some. Here the sample spans 140,000 to 150,000 clones, about 82% being singletons. This TCR derives from a woman between 40 and 55 years old in good health and CMV-seropositive. V is TRBV5-6 and J is TRBJ2-1, with unresolved D. The sample taken for sequencing was PBMCs. In DNA form, the CDR3 reads TGTGCCAGCAGCGGGCCCGAGCCTTCTTCTTTTCCTTCCTACAATGAGCAGTTCTTC. It translates to CASSGPEPSSFPSYNEQFF.